What follows are 23 T cell receptor beta chains derived from one specimen sequenced in a study of beta chain features in type 1 diabetes. Their target antigens are unknown. All of the isolated RNA was reverse transcribed, so expressed TCRB transcripts were sequenced. This table comes from immunoSEQ multiplex PCR, and its TCRdb copy is limited to in-frame clones, with some not included. Altogether 150,000 to 200,000 clones are present, roughly 59% being singletons, with the ten largest covering about 0.1%. Study outcomes and limitations: TCRB CDR3s were moderately but significantly shorter in Type 1 diabetes patients in all four CD4+ subsets.

The specimen was naive CD4+ T cells from blood. The receptors shown here come from a man aged 25 to 40 with type 1 diabetes.

This clone was seen a handful of times. The J gene is TRBJ2-7, the V gene TRBV30, with a tentative D call TRBD1 (5 bases). In germline, CDR1 is GTSNPN, CDR2 SVGIG (reference sequence). The CDR3 has 11 amino acids. Trimming removed 7 bases at V and 4 bases at J, with 11 bases between. The CDR3 sequence: CASRTSYEQYF. The CDR3 DNA follows: TGTGCCTCCAGGACATCTTACGAGCAGTACTTC.

This clone was recorded a few times. This chain joins TRBV29-1 and TRBJ2-5; D not certain. The length of the CDR3 is 12 residues. Germline lookup yields CDR1 SQVTM and CDR2 ANQGSEA. The V gene lost 2 bases and the J gene lost 3 bases, with 7 bases spanning the gap. Here the CDR3 DNA reads TGCAGCGTTGAACGGCTCGAAGAGACCCAGTACTTC. Translation: CSVERLEETQYF.

The rearrangement uses TRBV19 and TRBJ1-1, with 11 bases lining up with TRBD1. The length of the CDR3 is 14 residues. With 6 bases clipped from V and 3 bases from J, the junction kept 3 bases outside the gene matches. Per germline, CDR1 LNHDA and CDR2 SQIVND (reference sequence). The CDR3 region has the DNA TGTGCCAGTAGCCCGGGACAGGGGGACACTGAAGCTTTCTTT. The encoded protein is CASSPGQGDTEAFF. The full variable domain, with the rest looked up from reference TRBV19 and TRBJ1-1, is DGGITQSPKYLFRKEGQNVTLSCEQNLNHDAMYWYRQDPGQGLRLIYYSQIVNDFQKGDIAEGYSVSREKKESFPLTVTSAQKNPTAFYLCASSPGQGDTEAFFGQGTRLTVV.

J is TRBJ2-2 and V is TRBV9, with no clear D. V was clipped by 1 base and J by 1 base, with 2 bases between them. The germline gives CDR1 SGDLS, CDR2 YYNGEE. There are 13 residues in the CDR3. CDR3 sequence: CASSVQNTGELFF. The CDR3 nucleotides are TGTGCCAGCAGCGTACAGAACACCGGGGAGCTGTTTTTT. The full variable domain, in which reference TRBV9 and TRBJ2-2 provide the parts outside the CDR3, is DSGVTQTPKHLITATGQRVTLRCSPRSGDLSVYWYQQSLDQGLQFLIQYYNGEERAKGNILERFSAQQFPDLHSELNLSSLELGDSALYFCASSVQNTGELFFGEGSRLTVL.

The chain has TRBV27 and TRBJ2-7, with D maybe TRBD1 (6 bases). Germline CDR1 reads MNHEY; CDR2 reads SMNVEV (reference sequence). This CDR3 comprises 15 residues. V lost 4 bases to trimming and J lost 3 bases, with 16 bases between them. The chain's CDR3 is CASSSTGMGYYEQYF. In nucleotides, the CDR3 is TGTGCCAGCAGTTCAACAGGGATGGGGTACTACGAGCAGTACTTC.

This sequence joins TRBV7-2 and TRBJ2-1, with 9 bases matching TRBD2. The trim removed 5 bases at V and 7 bases at J, leaving 9 bases unmatched. CDR3 length: 15 amino acids. Germline V CDR1 and CDR2: SGHTA, FQGNSA. The CDR3 sequence is CASSPPGLAGNEQFF. The CDR3 nucleotides are TGTGCCAGCAGCCCCCCGGGACTAGCAGGAAATGAGCAGTTCTTC.

The CDR3 loop reads CASSLVNRANTEAFF. The CDR3 region has the DNA TGTGCCAGCAGCTTAGTTAACAGGGCGAACACTGAAGCTTTCTTT. The genes are TRBV13 and TRBJ1-1, with D perhaps matching TRBD1 (6 bases). CDR1 PRHDT and CDR2 FYEKMQ come from the germline V gene (reference sequence). The ends were cut back, 1 base at V and 1 base at J, with 10 bases in the middle. The CDR3 sequence is 15 residues long.

The rearrangement joins TRBV29-1 to TRBJ2-5; D is unresolved. CDR1 is SQVTM and CDR2 is ANQGSEA in the germline V gene. V shed 4 bases and J shed 1 base, with 7 bases lying between them. CDR3 length: 12 amino acids. The CDR3 nucleotides read TGCAGCGTTGTACGGACCCAAGAGACCCAGTACTTC. Translating it yields CSVVRTQETQYF.

This chain connects TRBV7-2 to TRBJ1-2, with TRBD1 matching over 7 bases. V trimming: 3 bases; J trimming: 1 base; junction bases outside the gene matches: 5. The CDR3 has 15 amino acids. Germline-derived CDR1 and CDR2 are SGHTA and FQGNSA. The CDR3 protein is CASSFGTELNYGYTF. CDR3 coding DNA: TGTGCCAGCAGCTTCGGGACAGAGCTTAACTATGGCTACACCTTC.

CDR3 nucleotides: TGTGCCATCAGCGAGACATACAAGGACTATGGCTACACCTTC. Its protein product is CAISETYKDYGYTF. The chain employs TRBV10-3 and TRBJ1-2; D is unclear. The V gene's germline CDR1 is ENHRY and CDR2 SYGVKD. The CDR3 covers 14 residues. Trimming stripped 6 bases from V and 3 bases from J, with 14 bases between.

This clone has a handful of counts. The identical CDR3 is also encoded by other nucleotide sequences in the sample. This chain connects TRBV20-1 to TRBJ1-5; no reliable D call. The germline V and J ends were trimmed by 6 bases and 2 bases, with 2 bases remaining between them. The CDR3 is made up of 10 amino acids. Germline V gives CDR1 DFQATT, CDR2 SNEGSKA (reference sequence). The DNA of the CDR3 is TGCAGTGCGGGCAATCAGCCCCAGCATTTT. Translation: CSAGNQPQHF.

The chain links TRBV9 to TRBJ2-3, with D uncertain. V lost 1 base and J lost 5, with 5 bases in between. This CDR3 is built from 12 residues. The V gene's germline CDR1 is SGDLS and CDR2 YYNGEE. The CDR3 is CASSVQGDTQYF. The CDR3 DNA sequence: TGTGCCAGCAGCGTACAAGGAGATACGCAGTATTTT.

The J gene is TRBJ2-3, the V gene TRBV29-1, with TRBD2 as a possible D gene (6 bases). Trimming cost V 4 bases and J 4 bases, with 12 bases left between them. The CDR3 sequence is 13 residues long. Looked up from germline, CDR1 is SQVTM and CDR2 is ANQGSEA. The chain's CDR3 is CSVGGWEADTQYF. The CDR3 DNA follows: TGCAGCGTTGGGGGATGGGAGGCAGATACGCAGTATTTT.

The table lists this clone with a count of one. V is TRBV7-2 and J is TRBJ2-5, with no clear D. This CDR3 is 12 amino acids long. The ends were cut back, 5 bases at V and 3 bases at J, with 7 bases in the middle. Germline values: CDR1 SGHTA, CDR2 FQGNSA. The CDR3 sequence: CASSRPEETQYF. CDR3 sequence (DNA): TGTGCCAGCAGCCGCCCGGAAGAGACCCAGTACTTC.

This clone occurred a few times. The rearrangement uses TRBV29-1 and TRBJ2-1; 11 bases fit TRBD2. This CDR3 region has 18 residues. V lost 6 bases to trimming and J lost 0 bases; unmatched junction nucleotides: 13. The germline gives CDR1 SQVTM, CDR2 ANQGSEA. CDR3 bases: TGCAGCGTACCAACGGGACTAGCGGTACTTACCTCCTACAATGAGCAGTTCTTC. Its protein is CSVPTGLAVLTSYNEQFF.

The chain uses TRBV5-1 and TRBJ2-7, with D perhaps TRBD1 (5 bases). Deletions cut 4 bases from V and 8 bases from J, with 16 bases between. The V gene's germline CDR1 is SGHRS and CDR2 YFSETQ. This CDR3 is 13 amino acids long. The DNA of the CDR3 is TGCGCCAGCAGCAAGGGGCAGTCGGCGAAGCAGTACTTC. Its protein product is CASSKGQSAKQYF.

The chain has TRBV7-9 and TRBJ2-7; no reliable D call. The ends were cut back, 5 bases at V and 5 bases at J, with 19 bases in the middle. The CDR3 has 15 residues. Germline-derived CDR1 and CDR2 are SEHNR and FQNEAQ (reference sequence). The CDR3 protein is CASSPTRGDGNEQYF. In nucleotides, the CDR3 is TGTGCCAGCAGCCCGACGCGTGGCGATGGCAACGAGCAGTACTTC.

CDR3 residues: CASSLAGPLQETQYF. CDR3 coding DNA: TGTGCCAGCAGTTTAGCAGGGCCACTACAAGAGACCCAGTACTTC. The chain combines TRBV28 with TRBJ2-5; D is possibly TRBD1 (5 bases). Deletions cut 2 bases from V and 2 bases from J, with 12 bases between. The CDR3 spans 15 residues. Looked up from germline, CDR1 is MDHEN and CDR2 is SYDVKM.

The rearrangement uses TRBV18 and TRBJ2-3; D is unclear. This CDR3 has 15 amino acids. Trimming removed 1 base from V and 2 bases from J, with 10 bases in between. Germline lookup yields CDR1 KGHSH and CDR2 LQKENI. The CDR3 region is CASSPRGGSTDTQYF. The CDR3, as DNA: TGTGCCAGCTCACCACGCGGTGGGTCCACAGATACGCAGTATTTT.

J is TRBJ2-1 and V is TRBV29-1; a weak D match, TRBD2 (6 bases). CDR3 length: 14 residues. The V end lost 3 bases, the J end lost 3 bases, and 12 bases lay between the germline ends. CDR1 SQVTM and CDR2 ANQGSEA come from the germline V gene. DNA for the CDR3: TGCAGCGTTGAGGAGGGAAGTGTCTACAATGAGCAGTTCTTC. It yields the protein CSVEEGSVYNEQFF.

In its sample, this clone was seen a few times. This chain connects TRBV28 to TRBJ2-7; D remains ambiguous. Trimming removed 4 bases from V and 6 bases from J, with 19 bases in between. CDR3 length equals 15 residues. CDR1 is MDHEN and CDR2 is SYDVKM in the germline V gene. CDR3 sequence: CASSSRTGILFEQYF. The CDR3 nucleotides are TGTGCCAGCAGTTCCCGGACGGGTATCCTATTCGAGCAGTACTTC.

This chain links TRBV20-1 with TRBJ2-1; the D gene is possibly TRBD2 (6 bases). There are 11 residues in the CDR3. Germline-derived CDR1 and CDR2 are DFQATT and SNEGSKA (reference sequence). Between the trimmed V and J ends, which lost 5 bases and 8 bases, there was a span of 10 bases. In DNA form, the CDR3 reads TGCAGTGCTTTCGGAGGGGATGAGCAGTTCTTC. Protein: CSAFGGDEQFF.

In DNA, the CDR3 is TGTGCCAGCGGTGGGGTAGAGACCCAGTACTTC. Translation: CASGGVETQYF. This sequence joins TRBV2 and TRBJ2-5; D is ambiguous. CDR1 SNHLY and CDR2 FYNNEI come from the germline V gene. Between the trimmed V and J ends, which lost 8 bases and 4 bases, there was a span of 8 bases. The CDR3 extends over 11 amino acids.